The clone carrying this T cell receptor (beta chain) was counted between two and nine times. Antigen specificity is unknown. This sample is drawn from a study of cytomegalovirus exposure and HLA in healthy donors. The CDR3 length is 14 residues. V lost 7 bases and J 3 bases, leaving 16 bases between the germline ends. Germline values: CDR1 MNHNS, CDR2 SASEGT. Repertoires were generated with immunoSEQ multiplex PCR, while TCRdb's copy carries only in-frame clones and drops some. The sample contains 150,000 to 200,000 clones, around four fifths of which appear only once. Study results and caveats: It was approximately 150 TCR beta chains that were listed as cytomegalovirus-associated.

The source of this sequence is a man aged 18 to 29 in good health and CMV-seropositive. The chain links TRBV6-1 to TRBJ2-7, with D perhaps matching TRBD2 (6 bases). The sample was PBMCs. Here the CDR3 DNA reads TGTGCCAGCAACCCCGGGACCGGGGGCTACGAGCAGTACTTC. Translation gives CASNPGTGGYEQYF.